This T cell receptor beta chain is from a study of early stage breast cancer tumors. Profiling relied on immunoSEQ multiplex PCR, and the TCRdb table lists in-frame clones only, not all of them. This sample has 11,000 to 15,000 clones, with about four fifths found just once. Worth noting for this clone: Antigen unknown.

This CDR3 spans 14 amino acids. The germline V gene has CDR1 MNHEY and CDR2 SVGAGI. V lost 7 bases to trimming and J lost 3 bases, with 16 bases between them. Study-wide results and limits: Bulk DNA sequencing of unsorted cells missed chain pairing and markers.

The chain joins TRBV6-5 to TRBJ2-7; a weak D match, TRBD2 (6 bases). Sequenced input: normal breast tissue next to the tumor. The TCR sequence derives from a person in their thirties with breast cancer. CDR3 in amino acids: CASMVGLEGYEQYF. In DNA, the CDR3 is TGTGCCAGCATGGTTGGTCTGGAGGGCTACGAGCAGTACTTC.